This note documents a single T cell receptor (beta chain) sequence. The data stem from a study of blood T cell repertoires in COVID-19. Study information: PBMCs, B-cell-depleted T cells, or T cells were the source of the cDNA or gDNA that made up the material.

Sequencing was performed with immunoSEQ multiplex PCR; in TCRdb, only in-frame clones are kept and a portion is missing. The sample holds 250,000 to 350,000 clones, around nine tenths seen once. CDR3 length: 14 residues. Germline assignment: CDR1 MNHEY and CDR2 SVGAGI. V lost 5 bases and J lost 1, with 9 bases in between. The receptor's source is a woman aged 30 to 39 with COVID-19, enrolled during active disease. The chain uses TRBV6-5 and TRBJ1-5, with a tentative D call TRBD1 (6 bases). The sequencing sample was made of peripheral blood. The CDR3 nucleotides are TGTGCCAGCAGTATGGACAGAAGCAATCAGCCCCAGCATTTT. Translating it yields CASSMDRSNQPQHF.